This entry is about one T cell receptor (beta chain). The clone's antigen remains unknown. Qualities for individual bases were not recorded, and no much larger clone is one base off. The record originates from a study of spatial heterogeneity in lung cancer (dated by TCRdb to about 2019). For context, the study as a whole: More beta-chain than alpha-chain transcripts were consistently detected, likely reflecting higher beta-chain transcript abundance. Nonsynonymous mutation counts, determined by whole-exome sequencing of tumor tissue, were related to features of the TCR repertoire. At surgery, both alpha and beta chains were TCR-sequenced in approximately 210 tumor regions, approximately 64 matched nontumor lung samples and 56 PBMC samples. In the raw uncorrected reads, each unique combination of TCR and UMI appeared more than ten times on average. TCR alpha and beta repertoires were quantitatively compared across multiple tumor regions, matched nontumor lung and blood in non-small cell lung cancer. The paper as a whole reports these results and caveats: Confirming at a functional level the hypothesis that regional TCRs recognize regional mutations was considered to require additional single-cell paired TCR alpha and beta sequencing. Ubiquitous expanded tumor TCRs were found in blood more often at tumor resection than at routine follow-up.

The meaning of the sample's time point label: sample taken at primary tumor resection. TCR sequencing used whole RNA extracted from tumor and nontumor lung tissue, or from cryopreserved PBMC samples, without cell sorting. Samples were obtained from about 75 patients with early-stage, untreated non-small cell lung cancer from the lung TRACERx cohort. Only patients for whom sufficient RNA was available from at least two tumor regions were selected for TCR sequencing. Cut back by 0 bases and 8 bases, the V and J ends lie 7 bases apart. CDR1 DFQATT and CDR2 SNEGSKA were looked up in the germline V gene (reference sequence). From the cysteine through the phenylalanine, the CDR3 covers 11 amino acids. Just CDR3 DNA is preserved here, 33 bases in frame from base 1. Receptor amplification or capture employed 5' RACE. The reads were generated on a NextSeq 500. The TCR library protocol attached a unique molecular identifier to each TCR cDNA molecule to allow correction of PCR and sequencing errors. Concerning the study's data processing: Decombinator tools were used for TCR identification, UMI-based error correction and CDR3 extraction. Expanded TCRs were defined as those above a frequency of 2 per 1,000, corresponding to the top 1% of the tumor frequency distribution. Rényi diversity was computed with the R vegan package after subsampling each repertoire 100 times to 5,000 TCRs. CDR3 similarity networks were built from amino acid triplet string-kernel similarity, with CDR3s being connected when pairwise similarity was above 0.82. TCRdb handled the public reads itself, with Q25 trimming in fastp and clone calling in MiXCR, and kept productive beta chains. Each entry merges the rows of one CDR3 protein and shows their most common DNA and genes. The V and J calls, along with clone size, are taken from TCRdb and not from the paper's own processing. In this sample the table shows 75,000 to 85,000 distinct CDR3 sequences, approximately 20% of which occur a single time. About 6.8% of the sample goes to the ten largest clones.

The source was PBMCs, collected at surgery. The TCR was taken from a male donor with early-stage non-small cell lung cancer. Recombination joined TRBV20-1 with TRBJ1-2, with the D gene call left open. The CDR3 reads as follows: CSARDPAGYTF. The DNA sequence is as follows: TGCAGTGCTAGAGATCCGGCAGGCTACACCTTC.